This is a list of T cell receptor beta chains from one sample in a study of blood T cells in healthy people across ages. MiXCR, applied by TCRdb to the 5' RACE reads, yields one record per CDR3 protein. This repertoire shows 650,000 to 800,000 distinct CDR3 sequences, approximately 44% found once; its top ten account for around 21%. The material sequenced was blood. The origin of the receptors is a man aged 55 to 70 in good health. Each CDR3 is given with its conserved first and last residue. D genes are given only for firm matches. Not every row has a clone size; where given, it reads once, few, many or a size class.

d_call j_call v_call clone_size cdr3_aa cdr3_nt
TRBD2 TRBJ2-7 TRBV2 NA CASSALRTSGNYEQYF TGTGCCAGCAGTGCTCTCAGGACTAGCGGGAACTACGAGCAGTACTTC
NA TRBJ2-3 TRBV20-1 NA CSAPDRMSASTGTQYF TGCAGTGCTCCTGACCGCATGTCGGCTAGCACAGGTACGCAGTATTTT
NA TRBJ2-7 TRBV20-1 NA CSASSRGYSEQYF TGCAGTGCTAGTTCCCGGGGCTATTCCGAGCAGTACTTC
NA TRBJ1-1 TRBV10-3 few CAIKITEMNTEAFF TGTGCCATCAAAATCACAGAGATGAACACTGAAGCTTTCTTT
NA TRBJ1-2 TRBV5-1 NA CASTLNRDGDGYTF TGCGCCAGCACCCTGAACAGGGATGGGGATGGCTACACCTTC
TRBD2 TRBJ2-5 TRBV7-2 NA CASSRRLADQETQYF TGTGCCAGCAGCCGGAGACTAGCGGACCAAGAGACCCAGTACTTC
NA TRBJ2-2 TRBV4-3 NA CASRDSNTGELFF TGCGCCAGCAGGGACTCGAACACCGGGGAGCTGTTTTTT
NA TRBJ2-7 TRBV5-1 NA CASSNGAHGDYEQYF TGCGCCAGCAGCAATGGGGCCCATGGGGACTACGAGCAGTACTTC
TRBD2 TRBJ2-4 TRBV12-3/TRBV12-4 few CASRISGAQYF TGTGCCAGCAGGATCAGCGGGGCTCAGTACTTC
NA TRBJ2-5 TRBV2 NA CASSAEGFQETQYF TGTGCCAGCAGCGCGGAGGGCTTCCAAGAGACCCAGTACTTC
TRBD2 TRBJ2-7 TRBV20-1 few CSARVGEGVHEQYF TGCAGTGCTAGAGTAGGGGAGGGTGTCCACGAGCAGTACTTC
NA TRBJ1-2 TRBV20-1 few CSASPGQPLGGYTF TGCAGTGCTAGTCCCGGACAGCCGTTGGGGGGCTACACCTTC
TRBD2 TRBJ2-1 TRBV6-6 NA CASIQTSGRYNEQFF TGTGCCAGCATTCAGACTAGCGGGAGATACAATGAGCAGTTCTTC
NA TRBJ2-6 TRBV4-3 few CASSQDTFLPNVLTF TGCGCCAGCAGCCAAGATACATTCCTTCCCAACGTCCTGACTTTC
NA TRBJ2-7 TRBV10-3 NA CAIGDSYEQYF TGTGCCATCGGGGATTCCTACGAGCAGTACTTC
NA TRBJ1-1 TRBV24-1 NA CATSVLQGNTEAFF TGTGCCACCAGTGTCCTCCAGGGTAACACTGAAGCTTTCTTT
TRBD1 TRBJ2-7 TRBV29-1 NA CSGRTGSSYEQYF TGCAGCGGTCGGACAGGCAGCTCCTACGAGCAGTACTTC
TRBD1 TRBJ2-3 TRBV2 NA CASSEAATGASTDTQYF TGTGCCAGCAGTGAAGCCGCGACAGGGGCTAGCACAGATACGCAGTATTTT
TRBD1 TRBJ1-6 TRBV20-1 NA CSATRDRECNSPLHF TGCAGTGCAACCCGGGACAGGGAATGTAATTCACCCCTCCACTTT
NA TRBJ2-7 TRBV5-1 few CARGRDSYEQYF TGCGCCAGGGGACGGGACTCCTACGAGCAGTACTTC
NA TRBJ1-1 TRBV6-6 NA CASSRQTGMNTEAFF TGTGCCAGCAGTCGACAGACCGGCATGAACACTGAAGCTTTCTTT
NA TRBJ1-2 TRBV6-8 NA CASANGQNYGYTF TGTGCCAGCGCCAACGGGCAAAACTATGGCTACACCTTC
TRBD2 TRBJ2-2 TRBV27 NA CASTTGSGGATGELFF TGTGCCAGCACCACAGGAAGCGGGGGGGCCACCGGGGAGCTGTTTTTT
TRBD2 TRBJ2-1 TRBV4-3 NA CASSPSGSGGPYNEQFF TGCGCCAGCAGCCCATCAGGTAGCGGGGGGCCCTACAATGAGCAGTTCTTC
TRBD2 TRBJ2-5 TRBV27 few CASSSGLAGAYQETQYF TGTGCCAGCAGTTCCGGACTAGCGGGGGCATACCAAGAGACCCAGTACTTC
TRBD1 TRBJ2-7 TRBV29-1 many CSACLGTVFSPSSEQYF TGCAGCGCTTGCCTCGGGACAGTTTTTTCCCCATCTAGCGAGCAGTACTTC
NA TRBJ2-2 TRBV7-9 NA CASSIDRTVVGGELFF TGTGCCAGCAGCATCGACAGGACAGTAGTGGGCGGGGAGCTGTTTTTT
NA TRBJ2-3 TRBV7-2 NA CASSPGGTTMDTQYF TGTGCCAGCAGCCCAGGGGGGACCACGATGGATACGCAGTATTTT
NA TRBJ2-3 TRBV5-4 NA CASTSPGKDSDTQYF TGTGCCAGCACCTCCCCCGGAAAGGATTCGGATACGCAGTATTTT
NA TRBJ1-1 TRBV25-1 NA CASSQGTNTEAFF TGTGCCAGCAGTCAGGGGACGAACACTGAAGCTTTCTTT
TRBD1 TRBJ2-7 TRBV11-1 NA CASRLKAGTVYEQYF TGTGCCAGCAGACTTAAAGCCGGGACAGTCTACGAGCAGTACTTC
NA TRBJ2-3 TRBV5-1 few CASSGRGDTQYF TGCGCCAGCAGCGGAAGGGGCGATACGCAGTATTTT
TRBD1 TRBJ1-2 TRBV5-4 NA CASSFGGTGEHYGYTF TGTGCCAGCAGCTTTGGGGGGACAGGCGAACACTATGGCTACACCTTC